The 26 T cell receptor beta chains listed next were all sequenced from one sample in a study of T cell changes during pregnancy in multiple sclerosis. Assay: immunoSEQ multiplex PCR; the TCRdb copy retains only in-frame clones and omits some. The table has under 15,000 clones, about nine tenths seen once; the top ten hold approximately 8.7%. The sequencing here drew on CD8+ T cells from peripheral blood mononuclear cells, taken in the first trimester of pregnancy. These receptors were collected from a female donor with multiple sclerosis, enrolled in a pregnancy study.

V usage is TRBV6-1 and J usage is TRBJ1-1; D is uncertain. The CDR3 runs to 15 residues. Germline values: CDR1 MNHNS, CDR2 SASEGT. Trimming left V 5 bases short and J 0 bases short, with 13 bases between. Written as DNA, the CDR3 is TGTGCCAGCAGTCCGATCAGGTACCTGAACACTGAAGCTTTCTTT. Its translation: CASSPIRYLNTEAFF.

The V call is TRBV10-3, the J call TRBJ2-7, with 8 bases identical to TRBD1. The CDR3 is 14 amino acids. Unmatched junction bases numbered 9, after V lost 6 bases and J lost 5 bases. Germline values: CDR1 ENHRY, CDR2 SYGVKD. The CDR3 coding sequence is TGTGCCATCAGGCCTCCGGGACAGGCCCACGAGCAGTACTTC. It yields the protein CAIRPPGQAHEQYF.

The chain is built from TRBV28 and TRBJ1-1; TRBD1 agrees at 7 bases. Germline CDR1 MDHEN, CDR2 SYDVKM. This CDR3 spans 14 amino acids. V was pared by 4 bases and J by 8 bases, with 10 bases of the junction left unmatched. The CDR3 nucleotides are TGTGCCAGCAGTTCCCCGACAGGGCGAGGAGAAGCTTTCTTT. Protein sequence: CASSSPTGRGEAFF.

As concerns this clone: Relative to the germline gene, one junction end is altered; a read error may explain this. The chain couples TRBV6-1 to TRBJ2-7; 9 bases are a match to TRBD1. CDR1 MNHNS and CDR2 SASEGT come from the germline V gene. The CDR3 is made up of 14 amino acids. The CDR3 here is CATGQGGGFYEQCF. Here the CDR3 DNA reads TGTGCCACGGGACAGGGTGGGGGGTTCTACGAGCAGTGCTTC.

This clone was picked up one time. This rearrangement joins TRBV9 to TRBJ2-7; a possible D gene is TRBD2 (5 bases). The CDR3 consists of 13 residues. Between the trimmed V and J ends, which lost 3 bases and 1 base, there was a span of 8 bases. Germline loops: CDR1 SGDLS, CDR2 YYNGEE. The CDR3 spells CASSAPGSYEQYF. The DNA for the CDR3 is TGTGCCAGCAGCGCTCCGGGGTCCTACGAGCAGTACTTC.

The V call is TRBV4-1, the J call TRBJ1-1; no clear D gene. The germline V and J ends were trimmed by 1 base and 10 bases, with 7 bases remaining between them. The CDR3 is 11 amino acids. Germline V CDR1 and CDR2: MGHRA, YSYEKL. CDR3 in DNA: TGCGCCAGCAGCCAAGGAGGTAGAGCTTTCTTT. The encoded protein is CASSQGGRAFF.

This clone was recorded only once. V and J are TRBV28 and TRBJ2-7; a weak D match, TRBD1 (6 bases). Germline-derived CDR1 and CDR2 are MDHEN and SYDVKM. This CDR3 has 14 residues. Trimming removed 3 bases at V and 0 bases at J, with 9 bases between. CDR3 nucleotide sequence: TGTGCCAGCAGTTTTCAGGGGTACTCCTACGAGCAGTACTTC. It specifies CASSFQGYSYEQYF.

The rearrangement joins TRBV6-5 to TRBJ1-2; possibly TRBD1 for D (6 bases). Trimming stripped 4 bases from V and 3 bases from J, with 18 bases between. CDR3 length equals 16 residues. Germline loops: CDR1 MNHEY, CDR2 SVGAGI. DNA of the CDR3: TGTGCCAGCAGTTTCCTCCGGGACAACCTAGACTATGGCTACACCTTC. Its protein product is CASSFLRDNLDYGYTF.

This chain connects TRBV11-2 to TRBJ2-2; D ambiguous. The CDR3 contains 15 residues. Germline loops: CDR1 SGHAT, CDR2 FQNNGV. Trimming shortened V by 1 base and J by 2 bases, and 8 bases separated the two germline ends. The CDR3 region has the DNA TGTGCCAGCAGCTTAGTTGGCAGAAACACCGGGGAGCTGTTTTTT. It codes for CASSLVGRNTGELFF.

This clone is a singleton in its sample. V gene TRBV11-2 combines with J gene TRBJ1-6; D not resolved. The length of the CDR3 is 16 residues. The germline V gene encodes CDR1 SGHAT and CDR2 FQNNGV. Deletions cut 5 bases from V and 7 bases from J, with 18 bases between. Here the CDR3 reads CASSRNRGWRNSPLHF. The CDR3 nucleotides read TGTGCCAGCAGCCGGAACCGGGGATGGCGGAATTCACCCCTCCACTTT.

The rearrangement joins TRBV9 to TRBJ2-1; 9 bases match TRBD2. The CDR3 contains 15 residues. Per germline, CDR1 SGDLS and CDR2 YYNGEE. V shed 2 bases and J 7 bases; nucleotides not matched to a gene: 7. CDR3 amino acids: CASSVGGGAWNEQFF. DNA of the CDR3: TGTGCCAGCAGCGTTGGCGGGGGGGCCTGGAATGAGCAGTTCTTC.

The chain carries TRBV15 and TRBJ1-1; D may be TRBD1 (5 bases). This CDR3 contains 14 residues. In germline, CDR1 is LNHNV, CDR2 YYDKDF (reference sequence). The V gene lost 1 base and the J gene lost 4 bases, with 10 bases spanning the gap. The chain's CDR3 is CATSRVQGFTEAFF. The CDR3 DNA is TGTGCCACCAGCAGAGTCCAGGGATTCACTGAAGCTTTCTTT.

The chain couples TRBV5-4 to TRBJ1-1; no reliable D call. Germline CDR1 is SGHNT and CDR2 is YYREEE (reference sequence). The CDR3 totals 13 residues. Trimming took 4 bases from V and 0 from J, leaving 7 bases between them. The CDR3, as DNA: TGTGCCAGCAGCCGCGGGATGAACACTGAAGCTTTCTTT. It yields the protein CASSRGMNTEAFF.

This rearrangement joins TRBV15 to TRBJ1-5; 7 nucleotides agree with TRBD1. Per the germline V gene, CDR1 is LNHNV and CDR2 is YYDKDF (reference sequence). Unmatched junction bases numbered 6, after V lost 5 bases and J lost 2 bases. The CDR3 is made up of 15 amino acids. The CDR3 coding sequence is TGTGCCACCAGCCCGGACAGGTTCGGCAATCAGCCCCAGCATTTT. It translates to CATSPDRFGNQPQHF.

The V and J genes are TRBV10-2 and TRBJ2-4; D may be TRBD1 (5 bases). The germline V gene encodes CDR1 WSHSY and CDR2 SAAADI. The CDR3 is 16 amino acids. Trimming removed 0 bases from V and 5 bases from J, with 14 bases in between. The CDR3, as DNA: TGCGCCAGCAGTGAGTCCCTCGGGCAGGGCCAAAACATTCAGTACTTC. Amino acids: CASSESLGQGQNIQYF.

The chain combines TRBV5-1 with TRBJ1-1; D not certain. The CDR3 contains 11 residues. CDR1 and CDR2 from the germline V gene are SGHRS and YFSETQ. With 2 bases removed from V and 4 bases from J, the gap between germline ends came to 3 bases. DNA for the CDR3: TGCGCCAGCAGCTTCGGCACTGAAGCTTTCTTT. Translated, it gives CASSFGTEAFF.

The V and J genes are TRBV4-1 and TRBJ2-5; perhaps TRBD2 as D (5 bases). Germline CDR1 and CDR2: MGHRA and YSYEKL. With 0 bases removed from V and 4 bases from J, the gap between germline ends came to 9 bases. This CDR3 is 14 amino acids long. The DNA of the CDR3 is TGCGCCAGCAGCCAAGATTGGGAGACAGAGACCCAGTACTTC. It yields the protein CASSQDWETETQYF.

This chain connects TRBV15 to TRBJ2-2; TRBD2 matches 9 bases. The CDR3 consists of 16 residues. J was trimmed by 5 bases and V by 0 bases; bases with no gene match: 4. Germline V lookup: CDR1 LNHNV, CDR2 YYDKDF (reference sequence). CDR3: CATSRDSGGETGELFF. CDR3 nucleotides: TGTGCCACCAGCAGAGATAGCGGGGGTGAAACCGGGGAGCTGTTTTTT.

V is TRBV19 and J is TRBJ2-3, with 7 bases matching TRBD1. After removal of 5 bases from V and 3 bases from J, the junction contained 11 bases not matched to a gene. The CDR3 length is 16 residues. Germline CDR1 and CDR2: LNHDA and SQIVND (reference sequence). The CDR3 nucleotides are TGTGCCAGTAGTCCCGGGACAGCCACTCTTACAGATACGCAGTATTTT. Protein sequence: CASSPGTATLTDTQYF.

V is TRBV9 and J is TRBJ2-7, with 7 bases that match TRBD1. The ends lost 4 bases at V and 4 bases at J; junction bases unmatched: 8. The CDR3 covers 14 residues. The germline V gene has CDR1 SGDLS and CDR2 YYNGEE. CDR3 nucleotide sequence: TGTGCCAGCAGCCCTACAGGGACAGAGTACGAGCAGTACTTC. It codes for CASSPTGTEYEQYF.

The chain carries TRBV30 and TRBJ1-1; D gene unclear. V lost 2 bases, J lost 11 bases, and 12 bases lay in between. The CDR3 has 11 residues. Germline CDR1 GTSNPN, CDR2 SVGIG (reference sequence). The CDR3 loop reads CAWSWRGRAFF. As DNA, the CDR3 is TGTGCCTGGAGTTGGAGAGGAAGGGCTTTCTTT.

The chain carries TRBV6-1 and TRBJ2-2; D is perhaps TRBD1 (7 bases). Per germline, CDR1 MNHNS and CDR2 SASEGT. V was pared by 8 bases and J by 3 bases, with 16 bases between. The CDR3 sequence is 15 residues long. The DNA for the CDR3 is TGTGCCAGCCCACTAGGGGGGACAGACACCGGGGAGCTGTTTTTT. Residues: CASPLGGTDTGELFF.

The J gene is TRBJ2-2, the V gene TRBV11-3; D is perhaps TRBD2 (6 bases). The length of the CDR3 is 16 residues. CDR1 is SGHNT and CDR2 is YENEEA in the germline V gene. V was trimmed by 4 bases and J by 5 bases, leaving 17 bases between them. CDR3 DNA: TGTGCCAGCAGCTCCAACCGGGGGTCCCTAACCGGGGAGCTGTTTTTT. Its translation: CASSSNRGSLTGELFF.

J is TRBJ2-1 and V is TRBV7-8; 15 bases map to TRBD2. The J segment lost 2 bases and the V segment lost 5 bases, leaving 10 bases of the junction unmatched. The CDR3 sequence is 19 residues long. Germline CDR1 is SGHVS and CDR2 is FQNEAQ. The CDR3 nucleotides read TGTGCCAGCAGCCTCGGACTAGCGGGGGGGCCCGGGACCTACAATGAGCAGTTCTTC. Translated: CASSLGLAGGPGTYNEQFF.

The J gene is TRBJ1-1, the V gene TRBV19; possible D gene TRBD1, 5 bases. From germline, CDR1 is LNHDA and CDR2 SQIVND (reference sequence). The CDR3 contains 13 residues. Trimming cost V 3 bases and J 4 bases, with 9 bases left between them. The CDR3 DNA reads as TGTGCCAGTAGTATCCAGGGCCCCACTGAAGCTTTCTTT. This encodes CASSIQGPTEAFF.

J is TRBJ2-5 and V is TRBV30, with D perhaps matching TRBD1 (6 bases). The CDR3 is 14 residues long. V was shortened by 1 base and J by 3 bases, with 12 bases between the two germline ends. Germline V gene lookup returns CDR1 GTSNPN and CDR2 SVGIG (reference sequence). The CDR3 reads CAWSGGQPKETQYF. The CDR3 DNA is TGTGCCTGGAGTGGGGGACAACCGAAAGAGACCCAGTACTTC.